This TCR beta chain came from a study of cytomegalovirus exposure and HLA in healthy donors. In the study overall: The 120 validation repertoires were produced on the same platform as the roughly 720 repertoires of the first cohort. This was reported in a later analysis. Study conclusions and caveats: Per published reports, the classifier diagnosed cytomegalovirus status with high specificity and sensitivity. According to a subsequent analysis, TCR clusters from the first cohort were inclined to appear together in the roughly 130 validation repertoires. Investigators reported 164 TCR beta chains as tied to cytomegalovirus.

Profiling relied on immunoSEQ multiplex PCR, and the TCRdb table lists in-frame clones only, not all of them. Of about 110,000 clones in the sample, approximately 85% are singletons; the top ten hold more than 2.5%. CDR3 length: 15 residues. Germline V gene sequence: CDR1 MNHEY, CDR2 SMNVEV (reference sequence). With 2 bases removed from V and 1 base from J, the gap between germline ends came to 10 bases. In regard to this clone: Its antigen remains unidentified.

The sequenced sample consisted of PBMCs. The TCR originated in a woman aged 18-35 years in good health and CMV-seronegative. This chain connects TRBV27 to TRBJ2-3, with D possibly matching TRBD1 (5 bases). The CDR3 is CASSLPGKGTDTQYF. For the CDR3, the DNA is TGTGCCAGCAGTTTACCAGGGAAGGGCACAGATACGCAGTATTTT.